A single sample gave rise to the 19 T cell receptor beta chains below, sequenced in a study of OX40 agonist ivuxolimab in advanced cancers. The data were produced by immunoSEQ multiplex PCR, yet TCRdb's version contains in-frame clones alone and is incomplete. The data contain about 94,000 clones, around nine tenths of them singletons. The sample consisted of CD4+ or CD8+ T cells sorted from blood, taken in a trial of the OX40 agonist ivuxolimab. These receptors were collected from an adult with an advanced solid tumor such as melanoma, head and neck, liver or kidney cancer.

This clone was seen a handful of times. This sequence joins TRBV19 and TRBJ1-3; the match to TRBD1 covers 9 bases. V trimming: 6 bases; J trimming: 4 bases; junction bases outside the gene matches: 7. There are 15 residues in the CDR3. CDR1 and CDR2 (germline): LNHDA, SQIVND (reference sequence). The CDR3 coding sequence is TGTGCCAGTAGAGACAGGGGGTCTACGGGAAACACCATATATTTT. Translating it yields CASRDRGSTGNTIYF.

The chain couples TRBV5-5 to TRBJ2-2, with 8 bases identical to TRBD2. The CDR3 is 16 amino acids. Looked up from germline, CDR1 is SGHKS and CDR2 is YYEKEE (reference sequence). J gave up 4 bases and V 4 bases, and 9 bases lay outside the gene matches. This CDR3 reads CASSPIAGFGTGELFF. As DNA, the CDR3 is TGTGCCAGCAGCCCGATAGCGGGGTTCGGCACCGGGGAGCTGTTTTTT. The full variable domain, its missing parts supplied by reference TRBV5-5 and TRBJ2-2, is DAGVTQSPTHLIKTRGQQVTLRCSPISGHKSVSWYQQVLGQGPQFIFQYYEKEERGRGNFPDRFSARQFPNYSSELNVNALLLGDSALYLCASSPIAGFGTGELFFGEGSRLTVL.

This sequence joins TRBV19 and TRBJ2-7, with D maybe TRBD1 (5 bases). V lost 5 bases and J 5 bases, leaving 10 bases between the germline ends. The CDR3 is made up of 12 amino acids. The germline gives CDR1 LNHDA, CDR2 SQIVND (reference sequence). CDR3 DNA: TGTGCCAGTAGTGGCAGGGCCCACGAGCAGTACTTC. This translates into CASSGRAHEQYF.

The CDR3 DNA follows: TGTGCCAGCAGCCCGCCTCCAACAGGGTTCACTGAAGCTTTCTTT. Protein sequence: CASSPPPTGFTEAFF. The rearrangement links TRBV7-2 to TRBJ1-1; D is perhaps TRBD1 (6 bases). The CDR3 contains 15 residues. V lost 5 bases, J lost 4 bases, and 17 bases lay in between. Germline V gene data show CDR1 as SGHTA and CDR2 as FQGNSA.

The chain joins TRBV9 to TRBJ1-2; 8 bases agree with TRBD1. CDR1 is SGDLS and CDR2 is YYNGEE in the germline V gene. The CDR3 covers 15 residues. Trimming took 1 base from V and 3 from J; bases not matched to a gene: 5. The CDR3: CASSVTGQGDYGYTF. The DNA for the CDR3 is TGTGCCAGCAGCGTAACCGGACAGGGCGACTATGGCTACACCTTC.

The chain couples TRBV7-2 to TRBJ1-3; a possible D gene is TRBD1 (6 bases). V was pared by 5 bases and J by 2 bases, with 13 bases between. This CDR3 spans 15 amino acids. CDR1 and CDR2 (germline): SGHTA, FQGNSA. CDR3 loop: CASSLQGPPGNTIYF. The CDR3 DNA follows: TGTGCCAGCAGCCTACAGGGTCCGCCTGGAAACACCATATATTTT.

This clone was observed a single time. The J gene is TRBJ1-2, the V gene TRBV16; no clear D gene. CDR1 is KGHSY and CDR2 is FQNENV in the germline V gene. Deletions cut 1 base from V and 8 bases from J, with 17 bases between. The length of the CDR3 is 15 residues. The CDR3 DNA is TGTGCCAGCAGCCAATTTCTGGGCCCGGGTGGAGGCTACACCTTC. This encodes CASSQFLGPGGGYTF.

This clone turned up a few times. The CDR3 DNA follows: TGTGCCAGTAGTATTCCAGGGGTTTCGTATGGCTACACCTTC. Residues: CASSIPGVSYGYTF. The chain couples TRBV19 to TRBJ1-2; weak D call: TRBD1 (6 bases). The germline V gene has CDR1 LNHDA and CDR2 SQIVND (reference sequence). This CDR3 is built from 14 residues. With 3 bases removed from V and 5 bases from J, the gap between germline ends came to 13 bases.

This clone was found a few times. This chain uses TRBV6-5 with TRBJ2-5; D gene ambiguous. V shed 7 bases and J shed 5 bases, with 14 bases lying between them. The CDR3 spans 13 residues. Germline V gene data show CDR1 as MNHEY and CDR2 as SVGAGI. In nucleotides, the CDR3 is TGTGCCAGCATCAACCGCCCCTGGGAGACCCAGTACTTC. It yields the protein CASINRPWETQYF.

The chain is built from TRBV5-1 and TRBJ1-5; no clear D. The CDR3 runs 14 residues. Germline CDR1 and CDR2: SGHRS and YFSETQ. Trimming took off 4 bases at V and 0 bases at J, with 8 bases between the two ends. The DNA for the CDR3 is TGCGCCAGCAGCCACAAGGCTAGCAATCAGCCCCAGCATTTT. It codes for CASSHKASNQPQHF.

The J gene is TRBJ1-2, the V gene TRBV29-1; possible D gene TRBD1, 5 bases. V was trimmed by 5 bases and J by 8 bases, leaving 15 bases between them. The CDR3 has 12 residues. Germline-derived CDR1 and CDR2 are SQVTM and ANQGSEA. Here the CDR3 DNA reads TGCAGCGTTCCGCAGGGTGTGTGGGGCTACACCTTC. This translates into CSVPQGVWGYTF.

The rearrangement links TRBV18 to TRBJ1-5; D perhaps matches TRBD1 (5 bases). V lost 3 bases and J lost 2, with 20 bases in between. The CDR3 runs to 18 residues. Per germline, CDR1 KGHSH and CDR2 LQKENI. The CDR3 is CASSPLGGGPGGNQPQHF. CDR3 sequence (DNA): TGTGCCAGCTCACCCCTTGGGGGTGGTCCGGGGGGCAATCAGCCCCAGCATTTT. Complete variable domain (other parts from reference TRBV18 and TRBJ1-5): NAGVMQNPRHLVRRRGQEARLRCSPMKGHSHVYWYRQLPEEGLKFMVYLQKENIIDESGMPKERFSAEFPKEGPSILRIQQVVRGDSAAYFCASSPLGGGPGGNQPQHFGDGTRLSIL.

V usage is TRBV7-9 and J usage is TRBJ2-5; tentatively, D is TRBD2 (6 bases). V was cut by 2 bases and J by 4 bases, with 11 bases left in between. Germline CDR1 reads SEHNR; CDR2 reads FQNEAQ (reference sequence). This CDR3 has 14 amino acids. CDR3: CASSLPGVPETQYF. Here the CDR3 DNA reads TGTGCCAGCAGCTTACCGGGGGTCCCAGAGACCCAGTACTTC.

The chain is built from TRBV9 and TRBJ2-1, with D possibly TRBD2 on 6 matching bases. The V gene's germline CDR1 is SGDLS and CDR2 YYNGEE. There are 13 residues in the CDR3. V lost 3 bases to trimming and J lost 10 bases, with 14 bases between them. CDR3 residues: CASSANRGTEQFF. CDR3 sequence (DNA): TGTGCCAGCAGCGCAAACCGCGGGACCGAGCAGTTCTTC.

The chain's CDR3 is CASSSPGQGYEQYF. In nucleotides, the CDR3 is TGTGCCAGCTCGTCCCCGGGACAGGGTTACGAGCAGTACTTC. The gene calls are TRBV18 and TRBJ2-7; 9 bases agree with TRBD1. Germline CDR1 reads KGHSH; CDR2 reads LQKENI. The V and J ends lost 6 bases and 4 bases, in that order; junction bases with no gene match: 7. The CDR3 has 14 amino acids. Full variable domain (missing parts from reference TRBV18 and TRBJ2-7): NAGVMQNPRHLVRRRGQEARLRCSPMKGHSHVYWYRQLPEEGLKFMVYLQKENIIDESGMPKERFSAEFPKEGPSILRIQQVVRGDSAAYFCASSSPGQGYEQYFGPGTRLTVT.

A single count supports this clone. The gene calls are TRBV18 and TRBJ2-1; 8 nucleotides line up with TRBD2. With V trimmed by 3 bases and J by 8 bases, 0 bases remained unmatched. Germline CDR1 KGHSH, CDR2 LQKENI. The CDR3 runs to 12 residues. Here the CDR3 reads CASSPSGDEQFF. CDR3 sequence (DNA): TGTGCCAGCTCACCTAGCGGGGATGAGCAGTTCTTC.

V is TRBV20-1 and J is TRBJ2-7; D tentatively reads TRBD1 or TRBD2 (5 bases each). V lost 6 bases and J lost 5, with 11 bases in between. Germline V gives CDR1 DFQATT, CDR2 SNEGSKA (reference sequence). CDR3 size: 11 residues. CDR3 protein: CSASRDHEQYF. The CDR3 DNA reads TGCAGTGCCTCTCGGGACCACGAGCAGTACTTC.

The chain carries TRBV23-1 and TRBJ2-1, with TRBD2 as a possible D gene (5 bases). TRBV23-1 is sorted into the ORF group, with uncertain function. Between the trimmed V and J ends, which lost 1 base and 0 bases, there was a span of 16 bases. This CDR3 has 18 residues. The CDR3 protein is CASSQYSGTSLSYNEQFF. The CDR3 bases are TGCGCCAGCAGTCAATATTCGGGAACCTCCCTCTCCTACAATGAGCAGTTCTTC.

This sequence joins TRBV30 and TRBJ2-5, with 9 positions matching TRBD1. In germline, CDR1 is GTSNPN, CDR2 SVGIG (reference sequence). CDR3 size: 12 residues. With V trimmed by 5 bases and J by 5 bases, 3 bases remained unmatched. The CDR3, as DNA: TGTGCCTGGGGACAGGGGAGGGAGACCCAGTACTTC. Translating it yields CAWGQGRETQYF.